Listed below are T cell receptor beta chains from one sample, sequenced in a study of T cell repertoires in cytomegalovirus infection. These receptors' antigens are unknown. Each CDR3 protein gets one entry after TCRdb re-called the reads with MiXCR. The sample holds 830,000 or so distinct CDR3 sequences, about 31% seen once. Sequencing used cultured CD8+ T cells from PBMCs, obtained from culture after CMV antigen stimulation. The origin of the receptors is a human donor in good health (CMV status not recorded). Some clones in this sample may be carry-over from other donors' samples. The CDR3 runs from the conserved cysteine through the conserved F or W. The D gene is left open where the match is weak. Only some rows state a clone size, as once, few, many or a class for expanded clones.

CDR3aa: CASSQPMGGYTEAFF
CDR3nt: TGTGCCAGCAGCCAACCCATGGGGGGGTACACTGAAGCTTTCTTT
len: 15
d_gene: NA
j_gene: TRBJ1-1
abundance: NA
v_gene: TRBV7-9

CDR3aa: CASSGPQIAGGLTDTQYF
CDR3nt: TGTGCCAGCAGTGGCCCCCAAATAGCGGGGGGACTCACAGATACGCAGTATTTT
len: 18
d_gene: TRBD2
j_gene: TRBJ2-3
abundance: NA
v_gene: TRBV6-5

CDR3aa: CASPPGGLAGGNEQFF
CDR3nt: TGTGCCAGCCCCCCAGGGGGACTAGCGGGGGGAAATGAGCAGTTCTTC
len: 16
d_gene: TRBD2
j_gene: TRBJ2-1
abundance: NA
v_gene: TRBV6-1

CDR3aa: CASSLVKTSGAANTGELFF
CDR3nt: TGTGCCAGCAGCTTAGTGAAGACTAGCGGGGCGGCGAACACCGGGGAGCTGTTTTTT
len: 19
d_gene: TRBD2
j_gene: TRBJ2-2
abundance: few
v_gene: TRBV7-9

CDR3aa: CASKWEESRNEQFF
CDR3nt: TGTGCCAGCAAATGGGAGGAATCCCGAAATGAGCAGTTCTTC
len: 14
d_gene: NA
j_gene: TRBJ2-1
abundance: NA
v_gene: TRBV6-1

CDR3aa: CASSYSPGEKYNEQFF
CDR3nt: TGTGCCAGCAGTTACTCTCCGGGGGAGAAATACAATGAGCAGTTCTTC
len: 16
d_gene: NA
j_gene: TRBJ2-1
abundance: NA
v_gene: TRBV6-5

CDR3aa: CASRRPGWETQYF
CDR3nt: TGTGCCAGTAGGAGGCCAGGGTGGGAGACCCAGTACTTC
len: 13
d_gene: NA
j_gene: TRBJ2-5
abundance: NA
v_gene: TRBV19

CDR3aa: CASSRGQGSYNEQFF
CDR3nt: TGTGCCAGCAGCAGAGGACAGGGCTCCTACAATGAGCAGTTCTTC
len: 15
d_gene: TRBD1
j_gene: TRBJ2-1
abundance: few
v_gene: TRBV7-9

CDR3aa: CAISESGSRSSGNTIYF
CDR3nt: TGTGCCATCAGTGAGTCAGGAAGCCGGAGCTCTGGAAACACCATATATTTT
len: 17
d_gene: NA
j_gene: TRBJ1-3
abundance: NA
v_gene: TRBV10-3

CDR3aa: CASSVVLGGQKVDTEAFF
CDR3nt: TGTGCCAGCAGTGTAGTTCTAGGGGGTCAGAAGGTAGACACTGAAGCTTTCTTT
len: 18
d_gene: NA
j_gene: TRBJ1-1
abundance: NA
v_gene: TRBV12-3/TRBV12-4

CDR3aa: CASSYRGMNTEAFF
CDR3nt: TGTGCCAGCAGTTACCGGGGGATGAACACTGAAGCTTTCTTT
len: 14
d_gene: NA
j_gene: TRBJ1-1
abundance: many
v_gene: TRBV6-5

CDR3aa: CASSPSGGYSGNTIYF
CDR3nt: TGTGCCAGCAGTCCCTCGGGGGGCTACTCTGGAAACACCATATATTTT
len: 16
d_gene: NA
j_gene: TRBJ1-3
abundance: NA
v_gene: TRBV28

CDR3aa: CASSLAWGRLNTEAFF
CDR3nt: TGTGCCAGCAGCTTAGCTTGGGGCCGACTGAACACTGAAGCTTTCTTT
len: 16
d_gene: NA
j_gene: TRBJ1-1
abundance: many
v_gene: TRBV7-8

CDR3aa: CASSLGPPGHVNTEAFF
CDR3nt: TGTGCCAGCAGCTTGGGTCCTCCAGGCCATGTGAACACTGAAGCTTTCTTT
len: 17
d_gene: NA
j_gene: TRBJ1-1
abundance: few
v_gene: TRBV7-9

CDR3aa: CASSPEVANTGELFF
CDR3nt: TGTGCCAGCAGCCCAGAAGTAGCTAACACCGGGGAGCTGTTTTTT
len: 15
d_gene: NA
j_gene: TRBJ2-2
abundance: few
v_gene: TRBV3-1

CDR3aa: CAISKTGAPSYEQYF
CDR3nt: TGTGCCATCAGTAAGACAGGGGCCCCCTCCTACGAGCAGTACTTC
len: 15
d_gene: TRBD1
j_gene: TRBJ2-7
abundance: NA
v_gene: TRBV10-3

CDR3aa: CASSNSRGPYNEQFF
CDR3nt: TGTGCCAGCAGTAACTCGCGAGGCCCCTACAATGAGCAGTTCTTC
len: 15
d_gene: NA
j_gene: TRBJ2-1
abundance: NA
v_gene: TRBV27

CDR3aa: CATSDDRQGDYNEQFF
CDR3nt: TGTGCCACCAGTGATGACAGACAAGGCGATTACAATGAGCAGTTCTTC
len: 16
d_gene: NA
j_gene: TRBJ2-1
abundance: NA
v_gene: TRBV24-1

CDR3aa: CASTPGHRAPDTQYF
CDR3nt: TGTGCCAGCACCCCAGGCCACAGGGCCCCAGATACGCAGTATTTT
len: 15
d_gene: NA
j_gene: TRBJ2-3
abundance: few
v_gene: TRBV7-9

CDR3aa: CASSLGAGGTYEQFF
CDR3nt: TGTGCCAGCAGTTTAGGGGCGGGGGGTACTTATGAGCAGTTCTTC
len: 15
d_gene: TRBD2
j_gene: TRBJ2-1
abundance: NA
v_gene: TRBV12-3/TRBV12-4

CDR3aa: CARLFITSGGYNEQFF
CDR3nt: TGTGCCAGATTATTTATTACTAGCGGGGGTTACAATGAGCAGTTCTTC
len: 16
d_gene: TRBD2
j_gene: TRBJ2-1
abundance: NA
v_gene: TRBV2

CDR3aa: CASSLRTTSGSNEQFF
CDR3nt: TGTGCCAGCAGTTTAAGGACCACTAGCGGGTCTAATGAGCAGTTCTTC
len: 16
d_gene: TRBD2
j_gene: TRBJ2-1
abundance: NA
v_gene: TRBV27

CDR3aa: CASSPTDGLNTEAFF
CDR3nt: TGTGCCAGCAGTCCGACGGACGGATTGAACACTGAAGCTTTCTTT
len: 15
d_gene: NA
j_gene: TRBJ1-1
abundance: NA
v_gene: TRBV27

CDR3aa: CASKVGTGGNYGYTF
CDR3nt: TGTGCCAGCAAAGTGGGGACAGGGGGCAACTATGGCTACACCTTC
len: 15
d_gene: TRBD1
j_gene: TRBJ1-2
abundance: many
v_gene: TRBV7-2

CDR3aa: CASSPRQAVEAFF
CDR3nt: TGTGCCAGCAGCCCCCGACAGGCGGTGGAAGCTTTCTTT
len: 13
d_gene: NA
j_gene: TRBJ1-1
abundance: NA
v_gene: TRBV11-1

CDR3aa: CASSYSKGRYEQYF
CDR3nt: TGTGCCAGCAGTTACTCGAAAGGGCGGTACGAGCAGTACTTC
len: 14
d_gene: NA
j_gene: TRBJ2-7
abundance: few
v_gene: TRBV6-5

CDR3aa: CASSLGYEGYTF
CDR3nt: TGTGCCAGCTCTCTCGGCTATGAAGGCTACACCTTC
len: 12
d_gene: NA
j_gene: TRBJ1-2
abundance: few
v_gene: TRBV12-3/TRBV12-4

CDR3aa: CASSEYFGTSGGTDTGELFF
CDR3nt: TGTGCCAGCAGTGAATATTTCGGGACTAGCGGGGGGACCGACACCGGGGAGCTGTTTTTT
len: 20
d_gene: TRBD2
j_gene: TRBJ2-2
abundance: few
v_gene: TRBV25-1

CDR3aa: CASSELGTGNTYEQYF
CDR3nt: TGTGCCAGCAGTGAATTGGGGACAGGGAACACCTACGAGCAGTACTTC
len: 16
d_gene: TRBD1
j_gene: TRBJ2-7
abundance: few
v_gene: TRBV2

CDR3aa: CASSYLTGGELFF
CDR3nt: TGTGCCAGCAGTTATTTGACGGGCGGGGAGCTGTTTTTT
len: 13
d_gene: NA
j_gene: TRBJ2-2
abundance: NA
v_gene: TRBV6-6

CDR3aa: CASSDGGGGWNEQFF
CDR3nt: TGTGCCAGCAGTGATGGGGGGGGCGGCTGGAATGAGCAGTTCTTC
len: 15
d_gene: NA
j_gene: TRBJ2-1
abundance: NA
v_gene: TRBV27

CDR3aa: CASSSSTGNQPQHF
CDR3nt: TGTGCCAGCAGCTCCTCGACAGGCAATCAGCCCCAGCATTTT
len: 14
d_gene: NA
j_gene: TRBJ1-5
abundance: NA
v_gene: TRBV7-9

CDR3aa: CASSGVPGQGAPQETQYF
CDR3nt: TGTGCCAGCAGTGGGGTCCCGGGACAGGGGGCACCTCAAGAGACCCAGTACTTC
len: 18
d_gene: TRBD1
j_gene: TRBJ2-5
abundance: few
v_gene: TRBV25-1

CDR3aa: CASSPYRDSFYEQYF
CDR3nt: TGTGCCAGCTCACCGTACAGGGACAGCTTCTACGAGCAGTACTTC
len: 15
d_gene: TRBD1
j_gene: TRBJ2-7
abundance: NA
v_gene: TRBV18

CDR3aa: CASSLGSGDQPQHF
CDR3nt: TGTGCCAGCAGCTTAGGATCCGGGGATCAGCCCCAGCATTTT
len: 14
d_gene: NA
j_gene: TRBJ1-5
abundance: many
v_gene: TRBV7-2

CDR3aa: CASSYEGGESETQYF
CDR3nt: TGTGCCAGCAGTTACGAGGGGGGGGAGTCAGAGACCCAGTACTTC
len: 15
d_gene: NA
j_gene: TRBJ2-5
abundance: once
v_gene: TRBV6-5

CDR3aa: CASSDPFLSEQFF
CDR3nt: TGTGCCAGTAGTGATCCGTTTTTATCCGAGCAGTTCTTC
len: 13
d_gene: NA
j_gene: TRBJ2-1
abundance: few
v_gene: TRBV24-1

CDR3aa: CASSFRTLWPYGYTF
CDR3nt: TGTGCCAGCAGTTTCCGGACGCTTTGGCCCTATGGCTACACCTTC
len: 15
d_gene: NA
j_gene: TRBJ1-2
abundance: NA
v_gene: TRBV28

CDR3aa: CAIRQGVRYEQYF
CDR3nt: TGTGCCATCCGACAGGGGGTACGGTACGAGCAGTACTTC
len: 13
d_gene: TRBD1
j_gene: TRBJ2-7
abundance: NA
v_gene: TRBV6-1

CDR3aa: CASSPMGGTDTQYF
CDR3nt: TGTGCCAGCAGCCCCATGGGCGGCACAGATACGCAGTATTTT
len: 14
d_gene: NA
j_gene: TRBJ2-3
abundance: NA
v_gene: TRBV2

CDR3aa: CASSRFDSAGAEAFF
CDR3nt: TGCGCCAGCAGCCGCTTCGACTCAGCGGGAGCTGAAGCTTTCTTT
len: 15
d_gene: NA
j_gene: TRBJ1-1
abundance: few
v_gene: TRBV4-1

CDR3aa: CSARDLGGTGTEGQETQYF
CDR3nt: TGCAGTGCTAGAGATTTAGGAGGAACGGGGACAGAGGGTCAAGAGACCCAGTACTTC
len: 19
d_gene: TRBD1
j_gene: TRBJ2-5
abundance: NA
v_gene: TRBV20-1

CDR3aa: CASSLVGRRDTEAFF
CDR3nt: TGTGCCAGCAGCTTAGTCGGGAGGAGGGACACTGAAGCTTTCTTT
len: 15
d_gene: NA
j_gene: TRBJ1-1
abundance: NA
v_gene: TRBV7-9

CDR3aa: CASSSGLEQETQYF
CDR3nt: TGTGCCAGCAGCTCGGGACTAGAGCAAGAGACCCAGTACTTC
len: 14
d_gene: TRBD2
j_gene: TRBJ2-5
abundance: many
v_gene: TRBV7-6

CDR3aa: CASSEGSGEQFF
CDR3nt: TGTGCCAGCAGTGAAGGTAGCGGGGAGCAGTTCTTC
len: 12
d_gene: TRBD2
j_gene: TRBJ2-1
abundance: NA
v_gene: TRBV6-1

CDR3aa: CASSGDGNYGYTF
CDR3nt: TGTGCCAGCAGCGGGGACGGGAACTATGGCTACACCTTC
len: 13
d_gene: NA
j_gene: TRBJ1-2
abundance: NA
v_gene: TRBV27

CDR3aa: CASSLIGRGDQETQYF
CDR3nt: TGTGCCAGCAGTTTGATCGGCAGGGGAGACCAAGAGACCCAGTACTTC
len: 16
d_gene: NA
j_gene: TRBJ2-5
abundance: once
v_gene: TRBV12-3/TRBV12-4

CDR3aa: CASSLVGTGWNEQFF
CDR3nt: TGTGCCAGCAGCTTGGTCGGGACAGGGTGGAATGAGCAGTTCTTC
len: 15
d_gene: TRBD1
j_gene: TRBJ2-1
abundance: few
v_gene: TRBV7-8

CDR3aa: CASSQAPGLAGVVGNEQFF
CDR3nt: TGTGCCAGCAGCCAAGCCCCGGGACTAGCGGGGGTGGTAGGCAATGAGCAGTTCTTC
len: 19
d_gene: TRBD2
j_gene: TRBJ2-1
abundance: once
v_gene: TRBV4-2

CDR3aa: CASSVAVGLGEKLFF
CDR3nt: TGTGCCAGCAGCGTAGCTGTGGGTCTAGGAGAAAAACTGTTTTTT
len: 15
d_gene: NA
j_gene: TRBJ1-4
abundance: NA
v_gene: TRBV9

CDR3aa: CASTRTGRGETQYF
CDR3nt: TGTGCCAGCACTAGGACAGGGCGGGGAGAGACCCAGTACTTC
len: 14
d_gene: TRBD1
j_gene: TRBJ2-5
abundance: NA
v_gene: TRBV6-6

CDR3aa: CASSLEAGGVDEQYF
CDR3nt: TGTGCCAGCAGCTTAGAGGCGGGGGGGGTCGACGAGCAGTACTTC
len: 15
d_gene: TRBD2
j_gene: TRBJ2-7
abundance: many
v_gene: TRBV7-6

CDR3aa: CASSLISRGAGTDTQYF
CDR3nt: TGTGCCAGCAGCCTCATTTCAAGAGGGGCCGGCACAGATACGCAGTATTTT
len: 17
d_gene: NA
j_gene: TRBJ2-3
abundance: NA
v_gene: TRBV5-6

CDR3aa: CASSERVGRYNEQFF
CDR3nt: TGCGCCAGCAGTGAGCGTGTCGGTCGCTACAATGAGCAGTTCTTC
len: 15
d_gene: NA
j_gene: TRBJ2-1
abundance: many
v_gene: TRBV10-2

CDR3aa: CASSPDWTSLPSPLHF
CDR3nt: TGTGCCAGCAGCCCCGACTGGACATCTCTGCCTTCACCCCTCCACTTT
len: 16
d_gene: NA
j_gene: TRBJ1-6
abundance: NA
v_gene: TRBV2

CDR3aa: CASSPSDLRENSPLHF
CDR3nt: TGTGCCAGCAGCCCGTCAGACCTCCGGGAGAATTCACCCCTCCACTTT
len: 16
d_gene: NA
j_gene: TRBJ1-6
abundance: few
v_gene: TRBV11-3

CDR3aa: CASRPDTNNEQFF
CDR3nt: TGTGCCAGCAGACCCGACACCAACAATGAGCAGTTCTTC
len: 13
d_gene: NA
j_gene: TRBJ2-1
abundance: NA
v_gene: TRBV2

CDR3aa: CASSKQGALYGYTF
CDR3nt: TGTGCCAGCAGCAAACAGGGGGCGCTTTATGGCTACACCTTC
len: 14
d_gene: TRBD1
j_gene: TRBJ1-2
abundance: few
v_gene: TRBV7-6

CDR3aa: CASSLAIGAHTDTQYF
CDR3nt: TGTGCCAGCAGCTTAGCAATAGGGGCCCACACAGATACGCAGTATTTT
len: 16
d_gene: NA
j_gene: TRBJ2-3
abundance: NA
v_gene: TRBV7-6

CDR3aa: CASSGPGAFF
CDR3nt: TGTGCCAGCAGTGGTCCGGGAGCTTTCTTT
len: 10
d_gene: NA
j_gene: TRBJ1-1
abundance: NA
v_gene: TRBV6-1